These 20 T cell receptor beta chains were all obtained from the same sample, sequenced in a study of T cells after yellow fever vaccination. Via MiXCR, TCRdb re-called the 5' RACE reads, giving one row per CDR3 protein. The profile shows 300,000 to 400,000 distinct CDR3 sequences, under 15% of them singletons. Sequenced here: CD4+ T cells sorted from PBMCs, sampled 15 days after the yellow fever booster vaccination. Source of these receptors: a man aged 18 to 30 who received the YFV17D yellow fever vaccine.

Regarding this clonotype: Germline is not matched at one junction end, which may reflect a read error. CDR3 bases: TGTGCCAGCAGCCTAGGACGGCCGCCCGGTGGCTACACCTTC. Translating it yields CASSLGRPPGGYTF. The rearrangement joins TRBV13 to TRBJ1-2; D uncertain. Per the germline V gene, CDR1 is PRHDT and CDR2 is FYEKMQ (reference sequence). The CDR3 contains 14 residues.

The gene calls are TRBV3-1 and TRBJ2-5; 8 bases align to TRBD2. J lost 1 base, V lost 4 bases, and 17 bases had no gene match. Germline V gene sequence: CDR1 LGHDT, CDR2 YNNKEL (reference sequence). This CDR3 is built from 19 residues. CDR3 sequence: CASSPKIQGSGGFQETQYF. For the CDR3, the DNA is TGTGCCAGCAGCCCGAAGATCCAGGGCAGCGGGGGTTTCCAAGAGACCCAGTACTTC.

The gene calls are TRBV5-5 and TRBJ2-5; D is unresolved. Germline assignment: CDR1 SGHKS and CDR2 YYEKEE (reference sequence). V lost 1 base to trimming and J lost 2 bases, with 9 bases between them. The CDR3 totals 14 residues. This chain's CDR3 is CASSLYGPQETQYF. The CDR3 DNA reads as TGTGCCAGCAGCTTGTACGGGCCACAAGAGACCCAGTACTTC. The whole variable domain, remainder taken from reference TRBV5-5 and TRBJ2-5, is DAGVTQSPTHLIKTRGQQVTLRCSPISGHKSVSWYQQVLGQGPQFIFQYYEKEERGRGNFPDRFSARQFPNYSSELNVNALLLGDSALYLCASSLYGPQETQYFGPGTRLLVL.

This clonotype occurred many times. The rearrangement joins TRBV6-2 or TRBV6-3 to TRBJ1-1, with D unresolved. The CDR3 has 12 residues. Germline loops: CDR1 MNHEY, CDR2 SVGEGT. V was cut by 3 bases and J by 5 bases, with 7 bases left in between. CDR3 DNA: TGTGCCAGCAGTTATTCCTTGACTGAAGCTTTCTTT. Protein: CASSYSLTEAFF.

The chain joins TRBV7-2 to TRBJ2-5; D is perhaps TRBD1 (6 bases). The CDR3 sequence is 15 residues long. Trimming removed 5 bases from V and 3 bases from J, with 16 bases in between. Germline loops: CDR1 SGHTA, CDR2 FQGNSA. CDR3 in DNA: TGTGCCAGCAGCCAACCGAACAGGGCGAAAGAGACCCAGTACTTC. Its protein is CASSQPNRAKETQYF.

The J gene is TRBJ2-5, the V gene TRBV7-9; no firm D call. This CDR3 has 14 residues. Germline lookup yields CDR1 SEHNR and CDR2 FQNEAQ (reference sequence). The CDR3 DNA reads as TGTTCCCCGGGCCTTATCCCGGTCCAAGAGACCCAGTACTTC. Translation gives CSPGLIPVQETQYF.

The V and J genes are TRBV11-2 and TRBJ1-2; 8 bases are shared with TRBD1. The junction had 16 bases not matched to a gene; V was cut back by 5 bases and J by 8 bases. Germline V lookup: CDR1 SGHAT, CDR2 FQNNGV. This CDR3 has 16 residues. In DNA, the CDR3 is TGTGCCAGCAGCCCAATTTCTGGGGGCAGGGGGCAAGGCTACACCTTC. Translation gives CASSPISGGRGQGYTF.

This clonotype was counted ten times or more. The CDR3 nucleotides read TGCGCCAGCAGCCAAGCAGCGGGAGGACCTTGGAACTATGGCTACACCTTC. Translating it yields CASSQAAGGPWNYGYTF. The gene calls are TRBV4-1 and TRBJ1-2; D is ambiguous. V was clipped by 1 base and J by 2 bases, with 17 bases between them. This CDR3 comprises 17 residues. Germline lookup yields CDR1 MGHRA and CDR2 YSYEKL.

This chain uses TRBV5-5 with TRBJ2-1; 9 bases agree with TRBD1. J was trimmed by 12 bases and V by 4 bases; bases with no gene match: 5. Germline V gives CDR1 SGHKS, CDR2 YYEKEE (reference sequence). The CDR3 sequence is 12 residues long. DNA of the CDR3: TGTGCCAGCAGCGCCAGACAGGGGGGGCAGTTCTTC. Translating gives CASSARQGGQFF.

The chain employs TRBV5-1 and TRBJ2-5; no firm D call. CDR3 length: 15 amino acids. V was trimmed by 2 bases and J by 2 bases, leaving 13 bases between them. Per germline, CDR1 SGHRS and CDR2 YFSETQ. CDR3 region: CASSLPLGPQETQYF. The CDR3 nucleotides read TGCGCCAGCAGCTTACCGTTGGGTCCACAAGAGACCCAGTACTTC.

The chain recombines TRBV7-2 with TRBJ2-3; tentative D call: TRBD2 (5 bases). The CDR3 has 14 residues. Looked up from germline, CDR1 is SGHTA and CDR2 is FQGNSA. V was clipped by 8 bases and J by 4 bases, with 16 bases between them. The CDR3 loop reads CASGPRGIADTQYF. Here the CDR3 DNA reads TGTGCCAGCGGCCCCCGAGGGATCGCAGATACGCAGTATTTT. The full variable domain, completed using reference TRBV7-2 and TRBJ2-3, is GAGVSQSPSNKVTEKGKDVELRCDPISGHTALYWYRQSLGQGLEFLIYFQGNSAPDKSGLPSDRFSAERTGGSVSTLTIQRTQQEDSAVYLCASGPRGIADTQYFGPGTRLTVL.

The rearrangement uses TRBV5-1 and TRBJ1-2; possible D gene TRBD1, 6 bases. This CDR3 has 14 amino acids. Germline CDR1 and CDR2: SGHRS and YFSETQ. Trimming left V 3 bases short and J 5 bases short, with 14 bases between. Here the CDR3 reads CASSSPEGVYGYTF. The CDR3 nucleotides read TGCGCCAGCAGCTCGCCAGAGGGGGTTTATGGCTACACCTTC.

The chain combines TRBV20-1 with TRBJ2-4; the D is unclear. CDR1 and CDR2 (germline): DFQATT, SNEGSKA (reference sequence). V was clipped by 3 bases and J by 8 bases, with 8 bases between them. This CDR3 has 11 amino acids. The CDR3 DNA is TGCAGTGCTAGCCCCTCAGACATTCAGTACTTC. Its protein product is CSASPSDIQYF.

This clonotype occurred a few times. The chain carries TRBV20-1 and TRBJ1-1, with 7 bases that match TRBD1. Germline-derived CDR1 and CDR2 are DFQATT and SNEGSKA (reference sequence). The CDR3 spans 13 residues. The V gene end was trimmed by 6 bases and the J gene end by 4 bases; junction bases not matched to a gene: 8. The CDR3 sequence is CSANRQGGTEAFF. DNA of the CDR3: TGCAGTGCAAACCGCCAGGGGGGCACTGAAGCTTTCTTT.

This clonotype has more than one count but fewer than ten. The CDR3 loop reads CASSEQGVREQYF. Written as DNA, the CDR3 is TGTGCCAGCAGTGAACAGGGTGTGAGGGAGCAGTACTTC. The rearrangement uses TRBV2 and TRBJ2-7; tentatively, D is TRBD1 (5 bases). V was shortened by 2 bases and J by 7 bases, with 12 bases between the two germline ends. This CDR3 is built from 13 residues. Germline V gene data show CDR1 as SNHLY and CDR2 as FYNNEI.

CDR3 loop: CASSLYTYEQYF. The DNA of the CDR3 is TGTGCCAGCAGCTTGTACACCTACGAGCAGTACTTC. The chain links TRBV7-2 to TRBJ2-7; D remains ambiguous. The germline gives CDR1 SGHTA, CDR2 FQGNSA. The CDR3 spans 12 residues. The V gene lost 3 bases and the J gene lost 2 bases, with 5 bases spanning the gap.

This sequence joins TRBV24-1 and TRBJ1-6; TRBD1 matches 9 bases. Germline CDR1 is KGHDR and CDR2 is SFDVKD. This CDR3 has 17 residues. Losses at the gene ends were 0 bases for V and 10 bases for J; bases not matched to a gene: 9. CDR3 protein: CATSDLQDRGVDSPLHF. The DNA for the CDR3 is TGTGCCACCAGTGATTTGCAGGACAGGGGAGTAGACTCACCCCTCCACTTT.

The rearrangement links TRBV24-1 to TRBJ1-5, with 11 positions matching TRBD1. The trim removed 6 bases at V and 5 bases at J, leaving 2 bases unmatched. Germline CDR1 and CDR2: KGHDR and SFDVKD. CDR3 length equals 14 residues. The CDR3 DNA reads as TGTGCCACCAGTCCGGGACAGGGGGATCAGCCCCAGCATTTT. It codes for CATSPGQGDQPQHF.

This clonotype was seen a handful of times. CDR3 amino acids: CASQGMVNGNQPQHF. The DNA of the CDR3 is TGTGCCAGCCAGGGGATGGTTAATGGCAATCAGCCCCAGCATTTT. This rearrangement joins TRBV2 to TRBJ1-5, with a tentative D call TRBD1 (6 bases). CDR3 length equals 15 residues. Germline V CDR1 and CDR2: SNHLY, FYNNEI. Trimming pared 8 bases from V and 2 bases from J, leaving 16 bases between.

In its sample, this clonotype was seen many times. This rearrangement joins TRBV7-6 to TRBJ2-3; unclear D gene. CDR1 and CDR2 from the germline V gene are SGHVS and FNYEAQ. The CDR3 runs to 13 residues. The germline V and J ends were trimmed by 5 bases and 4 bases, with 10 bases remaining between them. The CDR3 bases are TGTGCCAGCAGCCCTAGGGCGGCAGATACGCAGTATTTT. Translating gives CASSPRAADTQYF.